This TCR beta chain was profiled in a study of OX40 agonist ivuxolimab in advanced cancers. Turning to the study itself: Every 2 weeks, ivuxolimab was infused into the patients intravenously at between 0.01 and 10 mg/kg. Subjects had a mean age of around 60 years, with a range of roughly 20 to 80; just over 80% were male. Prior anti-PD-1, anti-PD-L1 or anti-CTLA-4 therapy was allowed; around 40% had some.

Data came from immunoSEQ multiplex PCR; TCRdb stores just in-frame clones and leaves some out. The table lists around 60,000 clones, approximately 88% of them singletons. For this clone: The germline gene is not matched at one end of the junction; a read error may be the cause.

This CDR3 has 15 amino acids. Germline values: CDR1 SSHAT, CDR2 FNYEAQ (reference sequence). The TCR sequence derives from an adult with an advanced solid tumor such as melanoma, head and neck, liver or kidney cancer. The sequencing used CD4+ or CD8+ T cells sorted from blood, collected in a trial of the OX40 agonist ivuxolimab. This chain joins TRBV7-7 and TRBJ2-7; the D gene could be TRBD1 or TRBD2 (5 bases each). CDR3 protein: CASSLEGNSREPAYF. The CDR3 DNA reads TGTGCTAGCAGCTTAGAGGGGAACAGCAGGGAACCTGCGTACTTC.